Following are 21 T cell receptor beta chains from one sample sequenced in a study of blood T cell repertoires in COVID-19. The method was immunoSEQ multiplex PCR; TCRdb's version includes in-frame clones alone and lacks a portion of them. The data hold 30,000 to 40,000 clones, with 90% observed a single time. The sequenced material came from peripheral blood. The receptor source for this set is a man in his 60s with active or convalescent COVID-19.

The gene calls are TRBV5-1 and TRBJ2-1; TRBD2 matches at 7 bases. The CDR3 has 16 residues. Germline V gene data show CDR1 as SGHRS and CDR2 as YFSETQ. V gave up 0 bases and J gave up 0 bases; unmatched junction bases: 3. Written as DNA, the CDR3 is TGCGCCAGCAGCTTGGCCCTAGCGGTCTCCTACAATGAGCAGTTCTTC. It encodes CASSLALAVSYNEQFF.

This clone was observed a few times. V and J are TRBV19 and TRBJ2-6; 7 nucleotides line up with TRBD1. The CDR3 is 15 amino acids. Per the germline V gene, CDR1 is LNHDA and CDR2 is SQIVND (reference sequence). V was pared by 7 bases and J by 4 bases, with 7 bases of the junction left unmatched. Written as DNA, the CDR3 is TGTGCCAGTAATCGGACAGGTGCCGGGGCCAACGTCCTGACTTTC. Translation gives CASNRTGAGANVLTF.

This clone showed up just once. The rearrangement uses TRBV24-1 and TRBJ2-5; 7 bases are shared with TRBD1. The CDR3 length is 13 residues. The germline V gene encodes CDR1 KGHDR and CDR2 SFDVKD. V trimming: 5 bases; J trimming: 2 bases; junction bases outside the gene matches: 1. The CDR3 spells CATSGDSQETQYF. DNA of the CDR3: TGTGCCACCAGTGGGGACAGTCAAGAGACCCAGTACTTC.

The chain couples TRBV2 to TRBJ2-1; 7 nucleotides match TRBD2. From germline, CDR1 is SNHLY and CDR2 FYNNEI. Trimming took 3 bases from V and 7 from J; bases not matched to a gene: 12. This CDR3 is 16 amino acids long. The CDR3 DNA sequence: TGTGCCAGCAGTGACATGACTAGCCAAGGGTGGAATGAGCAGTTCTTC. Translated: CASSDMTSQGWNEQFF. The full variable domain, its missing parts supplied by reference TRBV2 and TRBJ2-1, is EPEVTQTPSHQVTQMGQEVILRCVPISNHLYFYWYRQILGQKVEFLVSFYNNEISEKSEIFDDQFSVERPDGSNFTLKIRSTKLEDSAMYFCASSDMTSQGWNEQFFGPGTRLTVL.

This clone was detected once. The chain uses TRBV29-1 and TRBJ2-7; 14 bases fit TRBD2. V gave up 7 bases and J gave up 4 bases; unmatched junction bases: 12. CDR1 and CDR2 (germline): SQVTM, ANQGSEA. This CDR3 has 16 residues. CDR3 amino acids: CSARYGGTSGSYEQYF. The CDR3 DNA reads as TGCAGCGCACGATACGGCGGGACTAGCGGGAGTTACGAGCAGTACTTC.

The rearrangement joins TRBV19 to TRBJ2-1; TRBD2 agrees at 10 bases. The length of the CDR3 is 13 residues. The ends lost 9 bases at V and 6 bases at J; junction bases unmatched: 5. CDR1 is LNHDA, CDR2 SQIVND, per germline (reference sequence). The CDR3 reads CASRTSGTNEQFF. The CDR3 DNA is TGTGCCAGCCGGACTAGCGGAACCAATGAGCAGTTCTTC.

The gene calls are TRBV19 and TRBJ2-7; 7 positions match TRBD2. The CDR3 length is 12 residues. The J segment lost 7 bases and the V segment lost 5 bases, leaving 5 bases of the junction unmatched. Per the germline V gene, CDR1 is LNHDA and CDR2 is SQIVND (reference sequence). CDR3 nucleotides: TGTGCCAGTAGTTTTGGGGGAGGGGAGCAGTACTTC. This gives the protein CASSFGGGEQYF.

The chain carries TRBV4-2 and TRBJ2-3, with TRBD2 matching over 12 bases. V trimming: 4 bases; J trimming: 1 base; junction bases outside the gene matches: 9. The germline V gene has CDR1 LGHNA and CDR2 YNFKEQ. This CDR3 comprises 18 residues. The CDR3 region is CASSLRLAGVPGTDTQYF. For the CDR3, the DNA is TGTGCCAGCAGCCTTCGACTAGCGGGAGTCCCGGGCACAGATACGCAGTATTTT.

The CDR3 region is CASSRDTDTQYF. CDR3 DNA: TGCGCCAGCAGCCGAGATACAGATACGCAGTATTTT. The chain uses TRBV5-1 and TRBJ2-3; D is unclear. The V gene's germline CDR1 is SGHRS and CDR2 YFSETQ. This CDR3 is 12 amino acids long. Trimming removed 4 bases from V and 3 bases from J, with 6 bases in between. The full variable domain, its missing parts supplied by reference TRBV5-1 and TRBJ2-3, is KAGVTQTPRYLIKTRGQQVTLSCSPISGHRSVSWYQQTPGQGLQFLFEYFSETQRNKGNFPGRFSGRQFSNSRSEMNVSTLELGDSALYLCASSRDTDTQYFGPGTRLTVL.

The rearrangement uses TRBV28 and TRBJ2-1; D remains ambiguous. The CDR3 sequence is 12 residues long. The germline V and J ends were trimmed by 5 bases and 7 bases, with 9 bases remaining between them. Germline V gene data show CDR1 as MDHEN and CDR2 as SYDVKM. The CDR3 loop reads CASSPRLNEQFF. CDR3 nucleotides: TGTGCCAGCAGTCCCCGTCTAAATGAGCAGTTCTTC.

This chain links TRBV2 with TRBJ2-5, with D maybe TRBD2 (7 bases). CDR3 length equals 14 residues. V dropped 7 bases and J dropped 4 bases, with 16 bases sitting between them. Germline loops: CDR1 SNHLY, CDR2 FYNNEI. CDR3 protein: CASKRGGGAETQYF. As DNA, the CDR3 is TGTGCCAGCAAAAGGGGAGGGGGTGCAGAGACCCAGTACTTC. Full variable domain (rest looked up from reference TRBV2 and TRBJ2-5): EPEVTQTPSHQVTQMGQEVILRCVPISNHLYFYWYRQILGQKVEFLVSFYNNEISEKSEIFDDQFSVERPDGSNFTLKIRSTKLEDSAMYFCASKRGGGAETQYFGPGTRLLVL.

This sequence joins TRBV9 and TRBJ2-1; 7 positions match TRBD2. Looked up from germline, CDR1 is SGDLS and CDR2 is YYNGEE. V was clipped by 3 bases and J by 3 bases; unmatched bases: 6. The CDR3 extends over 15 amino acids. CDR3 region: CASSATSVVYNEQFF. Written as DNA, the CDR3 is TGTGCCAGCAGCGCCACTAGCGTGGTCTACAATGAGCAGTTCTTC.

In this sample, this clone is medium-sized (0.01 to 0.1%). V is TRBV28 and J is TRBJ2-1, with TRBD2 as a possible D gene (6 bases). This CDR3 contains 18 residues. V was clipped by 4 bases and J by 5 bases, with 24 bases between them. Germline assignment: CDR1 MDHEN and CDR2 SYDVKM. CDR3 protein: CASSSYPSTSRRNNEQFF. The DNA for the CDR3 is TGTGCCAGCAGTTCATACCCATCGACTAGTCGTAGAAACAATGAGCAGTTCTTC.

CDR3 coding DNA: TGCGCCAGCAGCTTGGCGACTAGCGGGCTCTCCTACAATGAGCAGTTCTTC. It specifies CASSLATSGLSYNEQFF. The chain has TRBV5-1 and TRBJ2-1, with 10 bases lining up with TRBD2. J gave up 0 bases and V 0 bases, and 3 bases lay outside the gene matches. Germline V gene lookup returns CDR1 SGHRS and CDR2 YFSETQ. The CDR3 length is 17 residues.

The gene calls are TRBV4-2 and TRBJ2-1; TRBD2 matches at 8 bases. The CDR3 runs to 16 residues. With 0 bases clipped from V and 4 bases from J, the junction kept 5 bases outside the gene matches. Germline V gives CDR1 LGHNA, CDR2 YNFKEQ. CDR3 DNA sequence: TGTGCCAGCAGCCAAGATTTTACTAGCGGATACAATGAGCAGTTCTTC. It yields the protein CASSQDFTSGYNEQFF.

The rearrangement links TRBV7-2 to TRBJ2-7; a possible D gene is TRBD2 (7 bases). This CDR3 is built from 16 residues. Trimming took off 3 bases at V and 5 bases at J, with 20 bases between the two ends. CDR1 is SGHTA and CDR2 is FQGNSA in the germline V gene. This CDR3 is CASSLGGAGGSNEQYF. Written as DNA, the CDR3 is TGTGCCAGCAGCTTGGGGGGGGCCGGAGGGTCTAACGAGCAGTACTTC.

The J gene is TRBJ2-3, the V gene TRBV3-1 (or the pseudogene TRBV3-2); 10 nucleotides match TRBD2. Germline values: CDR1 LGHDT, CDR2 YNNKEL (reference sequence). The CDR3 runs 17 residues. The V segment lost 0 bases and the J segment 4 bases; nucleotides outside the gene matches: 7. The CDR3, as DNA: TGTGCCAGCAGCCAAGAATTAGCGGGAGGAGGGTCAGATACGCAGTATTTT. Translating gives CASSQELAGGGSDTQYF.

The count of this clone is one. The chain employs TRBV19 and TRBJ1-1; 7 positions agree with TRBD1. The trim removed 4 bases at V and 5 bases at J, leaving 7 bases unmatched. There are 14 residues in the CDR3. Germline loops: CDR1 LNHDA, CDR2 SQIVND (reference sequence). The CDR3 sequence: CASSTRGPGTEAFF. In DNA form, the CDR3 reads TGTGCCAGTAGTACAAGGGGGCCGGGAACTGAAGCTTTCTTT. The variable domain in full, completed from reference TRBV19 and TRBJ1-1, reads DGGITQSPKYLFRKEGQNVTLSCEQNLNHDAMYWYRQDPGQGLRLIYYSQIVNDFQKGDIAEGYSVSREKKESFPLTVTSAQKNPTAFYLCASSTRGPGTEAFFGQGTRLTVV.

The chain couples TRBV14 to TRBJ2-1; D gene unclear. The CDR3 runs to 13 residues. V was trimmed by 2 bases and J by 8 bases, leaving 10 bases between them. Germline V gene data show CDR1 as SGHDN and CDR2 as FVKESK. CDR3 bases: TGTGCCAGCAGCCAATTCATTCGGTATGAGCAGTTCTTC. Its translation is CASSQFIRYEQFF.

This clone came up a few times. The V call is TRBV18, the J call TRBJ1-4, with D tentatively TRBD1 (5 bases). Trimming shortened V by 4 bases and J by 13 bases, and 16 bases separated the two germline ends. This CDR3 spans 13 amino acids. Looked up from germline, CDR1 is KGHSH and CDR2 is LQKENI. CDR3 region: CASSQTGTQGLFF. In DNA form, the CDR3 reads TGTGCCAGCTCACAAACAGGTACCCAGGGACTGTTTTTT.

The chain uses TRBV6-6 and TRBJ2-3; D not resolved. The V and J ends lost 4 bases and 4 bases respectively, with 3 bases between them. This CDR3 is built from 11 residues. CDR1 and CDR2 (germline): MNHNY, SVGAGI (reference sequence). The CDR3 loop is CASSSADTQYF. DNA for the CDR3: TGTGCCAGCAGTTCTGCAGATACGCAGTATTTT.